Sequencing of this T cell receptor beta chain was carried out in a study of T-cell memory formation after mild COVID-19. Turning to the study itself: Clusters were largely donor specific.

Germline V gives CDR1 SNHLY, CDR2 FYNNEI. Deletions cut 5 bases from V and 7 bases from J, with 12 bases between. CDR3 size: 13 residues. Amplification by 5'RACE using constant-segment primers produced TCR alpha and TCR beta cDNA libraries that carried sample barcodes and UMIs. One entry per CDR3 protein, called by TCRdb with MiXCR from the 5' RACE reads. Of nearly 250,000 distinct CDR3 sequences detected, 15% appear once; the ten largest clones hold around 2.2%. This clonotype came up a few times. The material sequenced was PBMCs or a T cell subset sorted from them (not recorded which). The receptor's source is an adult woman who had mild COVID-19 (a few samples of this study predate the infection). Cell type and time point are not known. The gene calls are TRBV2 and TRBJ1-5, with unresolved D. CDR3 protein: CASSTKGLQPQHF. CDR3 bases: TGTGCCAGCAGTACAAAGGGCCTGCAGCCCCAGCATTTT.